This TCR beta chain was observed in a study of blood T cell repertoires in COVID-19. Per germline, CDR1 SGDLS and CDR2 YYNGEE. The junction had 23 bases not matched to a gene; V was cut back by 4 bases and J by 5 bases. CDR3 length equals 20 residues. Profiling relied on immunoSEQ multiplex PCR, and the TCRdb table lists in-frame clones only, not all of them. The data contain around 91,000 clones, 70% to 90% of them seen just once; the ten biggest clones take up around 12%. Material: peripheral blood. J is TRBJ2-2 and V is TRBV9; 7 nucleotides align to TRBD2. The clonotype was recovered from a human donor in a cohort sampled during active COVID-19. In DNA, the CDR3 is TGTGCCAGCAGCTTTAATAAGTGGTACCTAGCGGATCGGGGGACCGGGGAGCTGTTTTTT. Encoded protein: CASSFNKWYLADRGTGELFF.